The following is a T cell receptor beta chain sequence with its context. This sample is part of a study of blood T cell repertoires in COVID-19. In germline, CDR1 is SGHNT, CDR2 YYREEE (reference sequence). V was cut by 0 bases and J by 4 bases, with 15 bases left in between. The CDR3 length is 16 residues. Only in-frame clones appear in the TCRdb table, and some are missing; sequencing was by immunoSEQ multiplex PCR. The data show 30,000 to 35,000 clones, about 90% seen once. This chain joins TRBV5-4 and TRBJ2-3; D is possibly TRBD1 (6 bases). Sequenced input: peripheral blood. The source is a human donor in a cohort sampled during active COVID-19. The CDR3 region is CASSLGRGMRADTQYF. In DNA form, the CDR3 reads TGTGCCAGCAGCTTGGGTAGGGGGATGAGAGCAGATACGCAGTATTTT.